Following are 14 T cell receptor beta chains from one sample sequenced in a study of blood T cell repertoires in COVID-19. Repertoires were generated with immunoSEQ multiplex PCR, while TCRdb's copy carries only in-frame clones and drops some. This table has 70,000 to 80,000 clones, 85% to 95% appearing once. Source material: peripheral blood. These receptors were taken from an older woman with active COVID-19.

This clone was recorded a few times. The gene calls are TRBV19 and TRBJ2-2; TRBD2 aligns across 8 bases. The germline V gene has CDR1 LNHDA and CDR2 SQIVND (reference sequence). J lost 4 bases, V lost 5 bases, and 6 bases had no gene match. There are 15 residues in the CDR3. CDR3 protein: CASSPRTSPTGELFF. DNA of the CDR3: TGTGCCAGTAGTCCTCGGACTAGCCCCACCGGGGAGCTGTTTTTT.

The chain is built from TRBV5-1 and TRBJ2-7, with 14 bases identical to TRBD2. Germline lookup yields CDR1 SGHRS and CDR2 YFSETQ. There are 16 residues in the CDR3. Losses at the gene ends were 3 bases for V and 4 bases for J; bases not matched to a gene: 6. The CDR3 loop reads CASSSTGTSGRYEQYF. In DNA form, the CDR3 reads TGCGCCAGCAGCTCGACCGGGACTAGCGGGAGATACGAGCAGTACTTC.

The rearrangement links TRBV5-1 to TRBJ2-1; TRBD2 matches 7 bases. With 4 bases clipped from V and 0 bases from J, the junction kept 4 bases outside the gene matches. Germline V CDR1 and CDR2: SGHRS, YFSETQ. This CDR3 contains 15 residues. The CDR3 region is CASSPSGTSYNEQFF. CDR3 nucleotide sequence: TGCGCCAGCAGCCCAAGCGGGACCTCCTACAATGAGCAGTTCTTC.

This rearrangement joins TRBV14 to TRBJ2-7; D unclear. Germline assignment: CDR1 SGHDN and CDR2 FVKESK. The CDR3 covers 13 residues. Trimming cost V 4 bases and J 3 bases, with 10 bases left between them. This CDR3 reads CASSRGAFYEQYF. The CDR3 nucleotides are TGTGCCAGCAGCCGAGGCGCTTTCTACGAGCAGTACTTC.

The gene calls are TRBV28 and TRBJ2-3; the match to TRBD2 covers 9 bases. This CDR3 contains 16 residues. Germline V gives CDR1 MDHEN, CDR2 SYDVKM. Losses at the gene ends were 7 bases for V and 5 bases for J; bases not matched to a gene: 13. The CDR3 protein is CASNLGRGRALDTQYF. CDR3 DNA: TGTGCCAGCAACCTGGGGCGCGGGAGGGCCTTAGATACGCAGTATTTT.

V is TRBV14 and J is TRBJ2-2; 8 nucleotides agree with TRBD2. Per germline, CDR1 SGHDN and CDR2 FVKESK. CDR3 length: 16 residues. The V and J ends lost 0 bases and 6 bases, in that order; junction bases with no gene match: 6. CDR3 sequence: CASSQDFSGSAGELFF. CDR3 sequence (DNA): TGTGCCAGCAGCCAAGATTTCAGCGGGAGCGCCGGGGAGCTGTTTTTT.

The rearrangement joins TRBV3-1 (or the pseudogene TRBV3-2) to TRBJ2-3, with 9 bases that match TRBD2. After removal of 5 bases from V and 4 bases from J, the junction contained 4 bases not matched to a gene. This CDR3 region has 14 residues. Germline CDR1 and CDR2: LGHDT and YNNKEL (reference sequence). This CDR3 is CASSSRGGADTQYF. The CDR3 region has the DNA TGTGCCAGCAGCTCACGCGGGGGGGCAGATACGCAGTATTTT.

V gene TRBV6-5 combines with J gene TRBJ2-7, with 13 bases identical to TRBD2. V lost 5 bases, J lost 7 bases, and 2 bases stayed unmatched. Germline V gives CDR1 MNHEY, CDR2 SVGAGI. The CDR3 spans 13 residues. The CDR3 region is CASSPTSGGEQYF. CDR3 DNA: TGTGCCAGCAGTCCGACTAGCGGGGGGGAGCAGTACTTC.

This clone was observed once. The chain uses TRBV12-3 or TRBV12-4 and TRBJ2-1; D gene unclear. V gave up 5 bases and J gave up 6 bases, with 8 bases separating them. The CDR3 runs to 12 residues. In DNA, the CDR3 is TGTGCCAGCAGTGACGGAGTCAATGAGCAGTTCTTC. This sequence encodes CASSDGVNEQFF.

The chain couples TRBV28 to TRBJ2-2; TRBD2 matches 9 bases. The CDR3 spans 17 residues. The V segment lost 6 bases and the J segment 6 bases; nucleotides outside the gene matches: 14. Germline CDR1 reads MDHEN; CDR2 reads SYDVKM. This chain's CDR3 is CASSPPGGRARSGELFF. CDR3 bases: TGTGCCAGCAGCCCCCCCGGCGGGAGGGCCCGCTCCGGGGAGCTGTTTTTT.

The chain is built from TRBV25-1 and TRBJ2-7; 9 positions match TRBD1. Germline CDR1 and CDR2: MGHDK and SYGVNS. There are 14 residues in the CDR3. The junction had 7 bases not matched to a gene; V was cut back by 5 bases and J by 5 bases. The CDR3 nucleotides read TGTGCCAGCAGTTTGACAGGGGGATTCAACGAGCAGTACTTC. Its protein product is CASSLTGGFNEQYF.

The chain employs TRBV28 and TRBJ2-1, with 14 bases lining up with TRBD2. After removal of 5 bases from V and 9 bases from J, the junction contained 6 bases not matched to a gene. The germline gives CDR1 MDHEN, CDR2 SYDVKM. This CDR3 region has 15 residues. The CDR3 coding sequence is TGTGCCAGCAGTCTCTGGACTAGCGGGAGGATTGAGCAGTTCTTC. Translation gives CASSLWTSGRIEQFF.

The chain joins TRBV4-2 to TRBJ2-2, with D maybe TRBD2 (9 bases). V was clipped by 0 bases and J by 7 bases, with 21 bases between them. CDR3 length: 18 amino acids. Germline lookup yields CDR1 LGHNA and CDR2 YNFKEQ. In DNA, the CDR3 is TGTGCCAGCAGCCAAGATCAGGGGGCGGGAGGGCCGATCGGGGAGCTGTTTTTT. It codes for CASSQDQGAGGPIGELFF.

The chain carries TRBV25-1 and TRBJ1-6; 9 bases fit TRBD1. V lost 3 bases, J lost 5 bases, and 5 bases stayed unmatched. Per the germline V gene, CDR1 is MGHDK and CDR2 is SYGVNS. CDR3 length: 16 amino acids. The CDR3, as DNA: TGTGCCAGCAGTGACCGGACAGGGGTGAATAATTCACCCCTCCACTTT. It translates to CASSDRTGVNNSPLHF.